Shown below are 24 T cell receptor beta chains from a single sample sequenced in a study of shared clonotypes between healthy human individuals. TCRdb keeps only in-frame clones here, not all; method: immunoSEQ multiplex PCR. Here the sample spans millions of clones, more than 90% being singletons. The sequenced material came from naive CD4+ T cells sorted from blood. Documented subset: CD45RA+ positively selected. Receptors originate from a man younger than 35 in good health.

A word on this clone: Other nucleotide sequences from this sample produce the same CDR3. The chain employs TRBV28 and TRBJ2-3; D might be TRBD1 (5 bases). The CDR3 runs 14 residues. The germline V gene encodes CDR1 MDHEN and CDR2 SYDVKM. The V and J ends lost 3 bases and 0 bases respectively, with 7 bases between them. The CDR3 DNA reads TGTGCCAGCAGTTTGGGGCGAAGCACAGATACGCAGTATTTT. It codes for CASSLGRSTDTQYF.

The CDR3 DNA reads as TGCGCCAGCTCCCGAGGACAGGGTTATAATTCACCCCTCCACTTT. It encodes CASSRGQGYNSPLHF. V usage is TRBV5-1 and J usage is TRBJ1-6, with TRBD1 identical over 8 bases. This CDR3 region has 15 residues. V was pared by 7 bases and J by 4 bases, with 7 bases of the junction left unmatched. Germline CDR1 SGHRS, CDR2 YFSETQ.

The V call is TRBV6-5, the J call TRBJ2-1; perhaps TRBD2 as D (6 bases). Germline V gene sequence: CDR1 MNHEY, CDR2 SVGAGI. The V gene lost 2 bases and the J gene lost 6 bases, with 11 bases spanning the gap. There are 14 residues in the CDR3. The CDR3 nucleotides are TGTGCCAGCAGTTACCGGGGGAAGGGCAATGAGCAGTTCTTC. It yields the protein CASSYRGKGNEQFF.

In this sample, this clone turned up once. The CDR3 spells CASSKEAGRSREQYF. CDR3 nucleotide sequence: TGTGCCAGCTCCAAAGAGGCAGGTAGGTCCCGCGAGCAGTACTTC. This chain uses TRBV9 with TRBJ2-7; D is uncertain. The CDR3 runs to 15 residues. V lost 7 bases and J 6 bases, leaving 23 bases between the germline ends. Germline loops: CDR1 SGDLS, CDR2 YYNGEE.

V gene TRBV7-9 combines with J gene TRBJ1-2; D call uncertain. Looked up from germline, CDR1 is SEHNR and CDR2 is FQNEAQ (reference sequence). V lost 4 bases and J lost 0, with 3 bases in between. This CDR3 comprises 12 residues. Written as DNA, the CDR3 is TGTGCCAGCAGCTACACTAACTATGGCTACACCTTC. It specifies CASSYTNYGYTF. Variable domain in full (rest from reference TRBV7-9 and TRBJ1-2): DTGVSQNPRHKITKRGQNVTFRCDPISEHNRLYWYRQTLGQGPEFLTYFQNEAQLEKSRLLSDRFSAERPKGSFSTLEIQRTEQGDSAMYLCASSYTNYGYTFGSGTRLTVV.

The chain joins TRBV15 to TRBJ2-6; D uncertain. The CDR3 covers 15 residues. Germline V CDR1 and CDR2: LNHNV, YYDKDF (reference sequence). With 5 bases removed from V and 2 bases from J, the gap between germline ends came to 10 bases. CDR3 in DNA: TGTGCCACCAGCCCATGGGGTGCTGGGGCCAACGTCCTGACTTTC. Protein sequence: CATSPWGAGANVLTF. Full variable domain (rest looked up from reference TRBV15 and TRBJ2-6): DAMVIQNPRYQVTQFGKPVTLSCSQTLNHNVMYWYQQKSSQAPKLLFHYYDKDFNNEADTPDNFQSRRPNTSFCFLDIRSPGLGDTAMYLCATSPWGAGANVLTFGAGSRLTVL.

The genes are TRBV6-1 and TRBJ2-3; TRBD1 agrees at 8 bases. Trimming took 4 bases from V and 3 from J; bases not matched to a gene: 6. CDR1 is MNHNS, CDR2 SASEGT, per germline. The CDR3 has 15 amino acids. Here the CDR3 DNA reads TGTGCCAGCAGTGGCCAGGGGGCGAGGACAGATACGCAGTATTTT. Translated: CASSGQGARTDTQYF.

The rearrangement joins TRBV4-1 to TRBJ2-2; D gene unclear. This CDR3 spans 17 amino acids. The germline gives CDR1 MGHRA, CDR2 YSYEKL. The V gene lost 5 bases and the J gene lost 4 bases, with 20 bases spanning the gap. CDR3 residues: CASSDKRHSSATGELFF. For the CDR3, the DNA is TGCGCCAGCAGCGACAAGCGCCACAGTTCAGCCACCGGGGAGCTGTTTTTT.

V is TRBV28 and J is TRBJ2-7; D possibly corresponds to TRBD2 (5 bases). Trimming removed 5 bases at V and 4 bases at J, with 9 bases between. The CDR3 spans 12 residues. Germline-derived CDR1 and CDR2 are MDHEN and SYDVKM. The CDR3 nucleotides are TGTGCCAGCAGTCACCCGGGGTACGAGCAGTACTTC. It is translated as CASSHPGYEQYF.

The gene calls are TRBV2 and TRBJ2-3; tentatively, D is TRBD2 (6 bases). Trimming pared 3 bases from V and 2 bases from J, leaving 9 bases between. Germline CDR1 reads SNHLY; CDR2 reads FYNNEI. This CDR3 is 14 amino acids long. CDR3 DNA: TGTGCCAGCAGTGACCGGGACTTCACAGATACGCAGTATTTT. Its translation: CASSDRDFTDTQYF.

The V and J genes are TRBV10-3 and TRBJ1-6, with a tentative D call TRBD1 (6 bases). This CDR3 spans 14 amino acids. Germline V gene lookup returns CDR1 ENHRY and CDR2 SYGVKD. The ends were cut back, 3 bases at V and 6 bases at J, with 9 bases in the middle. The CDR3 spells CAISEGGSNSPLHF. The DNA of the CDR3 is TGTGCCATCAGTGAAGGGGGATCTAATTCACCCCTCCACTTT.

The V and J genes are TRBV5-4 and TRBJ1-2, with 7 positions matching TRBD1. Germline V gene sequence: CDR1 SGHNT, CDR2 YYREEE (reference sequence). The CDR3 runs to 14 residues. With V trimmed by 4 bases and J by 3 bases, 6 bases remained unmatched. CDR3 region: CASSRDSSYYGYTF. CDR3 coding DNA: TGTGCCAGCAGCCGGGACAGCTCCTACTATGGCTACACCTTC. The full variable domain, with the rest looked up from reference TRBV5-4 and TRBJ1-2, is ETGVTQSPTHLIKTRGQQVTLRCSSQSGHNTVSWYQQALGQGPQFIFQYYREEENGRGNFPPRFSGLQFPNYSSELNVNALELDDSALYLCASSRDSSYYGYTFGSGTRLTVV.

The CDR3 spells CASSPRAPRDIQYF. The CDR3 bases are TGTGCCAGCAGCCCGAGGGCCCCACGGGACATTCAGTACTTC. The chain carries TRBV7-2 and TRBJ2-4; D might be TRBD2 (5 bases). Trimming removed 5 bases at V and 8 bases at J, with 16 bases between. The V gene's germline CDR1 is SGHTA and CDR2 FQGNSA. The CDR3 runs to 14 residues.

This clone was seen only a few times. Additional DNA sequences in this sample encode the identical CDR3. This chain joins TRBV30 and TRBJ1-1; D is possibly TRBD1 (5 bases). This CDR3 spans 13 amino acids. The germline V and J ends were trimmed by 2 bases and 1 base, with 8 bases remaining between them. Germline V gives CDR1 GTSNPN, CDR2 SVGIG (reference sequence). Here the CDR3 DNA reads TGTGCCTGGAGTTTAGGGACGAACACTGAAGCTTTCTTT. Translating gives CAWSLGTNTEAFF. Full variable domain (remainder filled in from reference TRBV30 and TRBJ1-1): SQTIHQWPATLVQPVGSPLSLECTVEGTSNPNLYWYRQAAGRGLQLLFYSVGIGQISSEVPQNLSASRPQDRQFILSSKKLLLSDSGFYLCAWSLGTNTEAFFGQGTRLTVV.

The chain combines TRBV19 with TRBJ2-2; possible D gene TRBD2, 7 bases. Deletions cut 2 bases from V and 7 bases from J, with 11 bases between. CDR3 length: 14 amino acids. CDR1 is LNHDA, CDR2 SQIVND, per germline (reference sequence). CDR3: CASSISGGSGELFF. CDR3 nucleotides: TGTGCCAGTAGTATATCGGGGGGCAGCGGGGAGCTGTTTTTT.

CDR3 DNA sequence: TGTGCCAGCAGTCGGGCAGGGAGGGATGAAAAACTGTTTTTT. This codes for CASSRAGRDEKLFF. The rearrangement uses TRBV25-1 and TRBJ1-4; TRBD1 is a possible D gene (5 bases). V was trimmed by 5 bases and J by 6 bases, leaving 13 bases between them. Germline V lookup: CDR1 MGHDK, CDR2 SYGVNS. The CDR3 sequence is 14 residues long.

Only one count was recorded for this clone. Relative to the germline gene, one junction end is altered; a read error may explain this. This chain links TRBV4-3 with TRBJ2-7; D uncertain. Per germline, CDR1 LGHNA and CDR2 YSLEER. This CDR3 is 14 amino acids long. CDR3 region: CASSQEPRQPKIHF. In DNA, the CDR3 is TGCGCCAGCAGCCAAGAGCCGAGGCAGCCGAAAATCCACTTC.

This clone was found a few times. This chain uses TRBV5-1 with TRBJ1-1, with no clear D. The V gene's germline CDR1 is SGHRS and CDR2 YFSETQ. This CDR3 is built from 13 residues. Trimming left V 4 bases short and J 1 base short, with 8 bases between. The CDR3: CASSDQRNTEAFF. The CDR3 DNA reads TGCGCCAGCAGCGACCAGAGGAACACTGAAGCTTTCTTT.

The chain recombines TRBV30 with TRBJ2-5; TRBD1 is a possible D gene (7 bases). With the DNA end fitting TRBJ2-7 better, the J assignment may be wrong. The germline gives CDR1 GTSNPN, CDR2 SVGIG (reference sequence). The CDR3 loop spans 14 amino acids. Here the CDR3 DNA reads TGTGCCTGGAGAGTCCCAGGGGGGTCCTACGAGCAGTACTTC. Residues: CAWRVPGGSYEQYF.

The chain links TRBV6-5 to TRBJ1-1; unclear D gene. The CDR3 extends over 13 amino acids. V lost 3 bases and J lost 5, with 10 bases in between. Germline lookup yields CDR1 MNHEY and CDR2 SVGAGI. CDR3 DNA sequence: TGTGCCAGCAGTTATAGGGTCTTAACTGAAGCTTTCTTT. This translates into CASSYRVLTEAFF.

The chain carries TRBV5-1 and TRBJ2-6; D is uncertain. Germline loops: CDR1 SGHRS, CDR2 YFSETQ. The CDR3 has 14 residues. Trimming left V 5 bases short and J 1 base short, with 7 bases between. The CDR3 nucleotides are TGCGCCAGCAGAGGCAGTTCTGGGGCCAACGTCCTGACTTTC. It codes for CASRGSSGANVLTF.

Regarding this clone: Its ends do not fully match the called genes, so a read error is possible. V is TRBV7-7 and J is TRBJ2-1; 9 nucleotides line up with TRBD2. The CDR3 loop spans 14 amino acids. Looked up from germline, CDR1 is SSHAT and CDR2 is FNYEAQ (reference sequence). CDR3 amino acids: CASSPSGTYNEQFF. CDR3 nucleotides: TGTGCTAGCAGCCCTAGCGGGACCTACAATGAGCAGTTCTTC.

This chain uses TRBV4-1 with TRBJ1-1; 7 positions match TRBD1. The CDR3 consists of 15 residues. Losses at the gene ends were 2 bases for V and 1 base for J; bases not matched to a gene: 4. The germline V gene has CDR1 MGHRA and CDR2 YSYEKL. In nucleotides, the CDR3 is TGCGCCAGCAGCCAATTACAGGGGAGGAACACTGAAGCTTTCTTT. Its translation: CASSQLQGRNTEAFF.

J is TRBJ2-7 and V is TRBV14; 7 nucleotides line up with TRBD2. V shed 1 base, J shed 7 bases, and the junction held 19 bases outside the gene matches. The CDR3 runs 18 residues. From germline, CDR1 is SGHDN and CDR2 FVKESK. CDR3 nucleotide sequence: TGTGCCAGCAGCCAAGTCCGCCCTAGCGGAGCCCCCCGAGGGGAGCAGTACTTC. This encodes CASSQVRPSGAPRGEQYF. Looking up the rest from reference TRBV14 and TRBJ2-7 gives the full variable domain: EAGVTQFPSHSVIEKGQTVTLRCDPISGHDNLYWYRRVMGKEIKFLLHFVKESKQDESGMPNNRFLAERTGGTYSTLKVQPAELEDSGVYFCASSQVRPSGAPRGEQYFGPGTRLTVT.